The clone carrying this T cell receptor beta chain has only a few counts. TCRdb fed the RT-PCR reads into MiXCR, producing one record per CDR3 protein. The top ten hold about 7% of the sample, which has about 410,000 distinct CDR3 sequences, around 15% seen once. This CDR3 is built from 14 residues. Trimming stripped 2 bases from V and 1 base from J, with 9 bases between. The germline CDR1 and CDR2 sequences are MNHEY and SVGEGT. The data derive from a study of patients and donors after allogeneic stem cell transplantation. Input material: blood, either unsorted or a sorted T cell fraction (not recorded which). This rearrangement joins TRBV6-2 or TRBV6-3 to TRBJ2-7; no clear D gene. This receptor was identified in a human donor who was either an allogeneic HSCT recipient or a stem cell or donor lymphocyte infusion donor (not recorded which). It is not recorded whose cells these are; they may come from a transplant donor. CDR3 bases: TGTGCCAGCAGTTACCGTTCAGCTTCCTACGAGCAGTACTTC. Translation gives CASSYRSASYEQYF.